The 14 T cell receptor beta chains given below trace back to one sample, sequenced in a study of shared clonotypes between healthy human individuals. Terminally differentiated effector memory CD45RA+ cells were excluded by CCR7 positive selection of CD45RO-negative cells. Using immunoSEQ multiplex PCR, the repertoire was profiled, and TCRdb retains in-frame clones only, with some absent. The sample lists about 2 million clones, 85% to 95% occurring once. Material: naive CD8+ T cells sorted from blood. These receptors were collected from a man aged 18-30 years in good health.

V is TRBV25-1 and J is TRBJ2-1; D not certain. V dropped 5 bases and J dropped 0 bases, with 8 bases sitting between them. Germline CDR1 and CDR2: MGHDK and SYGVNS. This CDR3 region has 14 residues. The chain's CDR3 is CASSSASSYNEQFF. Written as DNA, the CDR3 is TGTGCCAGCAGTTCGGCTAGCTCCTACAATGAGCAGTTCTTC.

This chain uses TRBV18 with TRBJ2-2; 9 bases match TRBD1. The V gene end was trimmed by 0 bases and the J gene end by 4 bases; junction bases not matched to a gene: 6. Per germline, CDR1 KGHSH and CDR2 LQKENI. The CDR3 contains 17 residues. The CDR3 is CASSPPRDRVRTGELFF. As DNA, the CDR3 is TGTGCCAGCTCACCACCGAGGGACAGGGTTCGCACCGGGGAGCTGTTTTTT.

The genes are TRBV9 and TRBJ1-2, with unresolved D. The ends were cut back, 1 base at V and 1 base at J, with 11 bases in the middle. The length of the CDR3 is 15 residues. In germline, CDR1 is SGDLS, CDR2 YYNGEE. The CDR3 region has the DNA TGTGCCAGCAGCGTAACGGACGGAAGTAACTATGGCTACACCTTC. Translating gives CASSVTDGSNYGYTF. Together with reference TRBV9 and TRBJ1-2, the CDR3 gives the full variable domain: DSGVTQTPKHLITATGQRVTLRCSPRSGDLSVYWYQQSLDQGLQFLIQYYNGEERAKGNILERFSAQQFPDLHSELNLSSLELGDSALYFCASSVTDGSNYGYTFGSGTRLTVV.

This chain uses TRBV4-1 with TRBJ2-1; D uncertain. Germline values: CDR1 MGHRA, CDR2 YSYEKL. The length of the CDR3 is 14 residues. Deletions cut 4 bases from V and 10 bases from J, with 17 bases between. This CDR3 reads CASSPRVRAPEQFF. The CDR3 DNA follows: TGCGCCAGCAGCCCCCGTGTGCGTGCGCCGGAGCAGTTCTTC.

This chain uses TRBV28 with TRBJ1-1; 7 positions match TRBD1. J gave up 4 bases and V 5 bases, and 4 bases lay outside the gene matches. This CDR3 has 13 residues. Germline CDR1 and CDR2: MDHEN and SYDVKM. The CDR3 DNA is TGTGCCAGCAGTCCGACAGGGCTCACTGAAGCTTTCTTT. Protein: CASSPTGLTEAFF.

The DNA for the CDR3 is TGTGCCAGCGAAAGTATTAAGGCAACGGACACCGGGGAGCTGTTTTTT. It specifies CASESIKATDTGELFF. The rearrangement joins TRBV28 to TRBJ2-2; the D is unclear. CDR3 length: 16 residues. Trimming removed 8 bases from V and 3 bases from J, with 19 bases in between. The germline CDR1 and CDR2 sequences are MDHEN and SYDVKM.

The V call is TRBV19, the J call TRBJ1-4, with unresolved D. Trimming left V 10 bases short and J 6 bases short, with 18 bases between. Germline CDR1 reads LNHDA; CDR2 reads SQIVND (reference sequence). The CDR3 consists of 14 residues. CDR3 region: CATSSPGLHEKLFF. In DNA form, the CDR3 reads TGTGCCACTTCCAGCCCCGGGTTGCATGAAAAACTGTTTTTT.

The chain uses TRBV9 and TRBJ1-2, with unresolved D. Germline V CDR1 and CDR2: SGDLS, YYNGEE. The V and J ends lost 0 bases and 4 bases respectively, with 10 bases between them. This CDR3 contains 14 residues. CDR3 DNA: TGTGCCAGCAGCGTAGAAAGGGAACTCTATGGCTACACCTTC. It translates to CASSVERELYGYTF.

Points on this clone: The same CDR3 can be traced to other DNA sequences in this sample. J is TRBJ1-1 and V is TRBV9; no clear D gene. This CDR3 is built from 13 residues. The germline V and J ends were trimmed by 4 bases and 4 bases, with 11 bases remaining between them. Germline values: CDR1 SGDLS, CDR2 YYNGEE. CDR3 DNA sequence: TGTGCCAGCAGCCTAGGAGCGGGCACTGAAGCTTTCTTT. Its translation is CASSLGAGTEAFF.

The chain is built from TRBV13 and TRBJ2-3; D might be TRBD2 (5 bases). This CDR3 region has 14 residues. Between the trimmed V and J ends, which lost 1 base and 1 base, there was a span of 6 bases. Per the germline V gene, CDR1 is PRHDT and CDR2 is FYEKMQ (reference sequence). The CDR3 region has the DNA TGTGCCAGCAGCTTAGATAGCGGCACAGATACGCAGTATTTT. As protein: CASSLDSGTDTQYF.

This chain connects TRBV19 to TRBJ2-3; 7 bases align to TRBD2. V was pared by 7 bases and J by 2 bases, with 6 bases of the junction left unmatched. Per germline, CDR1 LNHDA and CDR2 SQIVND (reference sequence). The CDR3 covers 14 residues. CDR3 region: CASKNGLVTDTQYF. The CDR3 coding sequence is TGTGCCAGTAAAAACGGACTAGTCACAGATACGCAGTATTTT.

The rearrangement links TRBV4-3 to TRBJ2-7; 7 nucleotides match TRBD2. Trimming at V came to 1 base and at J to 5 bases, leaving 8 bases not matched to a gene. The length of the CDR3 is 15 residues. Germline V gives CDR1 LGHNA, CDR2 YSLEER. Here the CDR3 reads CASSQGGLLFDEQYF. The CDR3 coding sequence is TGCGCCAGCAGCCAAGGGGGACTACTATTCGACGAGCAGTACTTC.

This chain uses TRBV4-2 with TRBJ2-6; D gene uncertain. The CDR3 has 18 amino acids. V was trimmed by 0 bases and J by 0 bases, leaving 12 bases between them. Germline CDR1 reads LGHNA; CDR2 reads YNFKEQ. CDR3 amino acids: CASSQEAIWASGANVLTF. The DNA for the CDR3 is TGTGCCAGCAGCCAAGAGGCGATTTGGGCCTCTGGGGCCAACGTCCTGACTTTC.

The chain is built from TRBV5-6 and TRBJ1-1, with 7 bases that match TRBD1. Per the germline V gene, CDR1 is SGHDT and CDR2 is YYEEEE. Trimming took 1 base from V and 6 from J; bases not matched to a gene: 12. This CDR3 contains 16 residues. DNA of the CDR3: TGTGCCAGCAGCTTGATCCGGACAGGTTTGCACTCTGAAGCTTTCTTT. As protein: CASSLIRTGLHSEAFF. Combining the CDR3 with reference TRBV5-6 and TRBJ1-1 gives the whole variable domain DAGVTQSPTHLIKTRGQQVTLRCSPKSGHDTVSWYQQALGQGPQFIFQYYEEEERQRGNFPDRFSGHQFPNYSSELNVNALLLGDSALYLCASSLIRTGLHSEAFFGQGTRLTVV.